This T cell receptor beta chain was profiled in a study of cytomegalovirus exposure and HLA in healthy donors. V trimming: 5 bases; J trimming: 0 bases; junction bases outside the gene matches: 5. Germline V gene sequence: CDR1 MNHEY, CDR2 SMNVEV (reference sequence). The CDR3 has 16 residues. PCR involved 60 Vbeta and 13 Jbeta primers. Repertoires were generated with immunoSEQ multiplex PCR, while TCRdb's copy carries only in-frame clones and drops some. The table includes some 120,000 clones, about 80% detected once. The chain combines TRBV27 with TRBJ1-2, with 11 bases matching TRBD1. This TCR derives from a male donor in good health and CMV-seronegative. The sample consisted of PBMCs. In DNA, the CDR3 is TGTGCCAGCAGTGGGACAGGGGGTATTACTAACTATGGCTACACCTTC. Translated, it gives CASSGTGGITNYGYTF.